What follows is one TCR beta chain and its context. It was with a sample-barcoded 5' primer and a J-beta primer mix that a second PCR of about 6 to 12 cycles was run. TCRdb itself ran the 5' RACE reads through MiXCR, one entry per CDR3 protein. The table lists 1.2 million to 1.5 million distinct CDR3 sequences, roughly 60% of them singletons. These data are taken from a study of blood T cells in healthy people across ages. Germline assignment: CDR1 SEHNR and CDR2 FQNEAQ (reference sequence). CDR3 length: 16 amino acids. V lost 1 base and J lost 4; bases outside the gene matches: 8. Material for sequencing was blood. This chain connects TRBV7-9 to TRBJ2-3; 7 bases are a match to TRBD2. The clonotype was recovered from a man aged 18 to 30 in good health. The CDR3 DNA reads TGTGCCAGCAGCTTAGGAGCTAGCGGAAACTCAGATACGCAGTATTTT. It translates to CASSLGASGNSDTQYF.